This entry describes one T cell receptor (beta chain). Its antigen is not known. The data are from a study of vaccination and CD4 T cells after COVID-19. Specified treatment: roughly ten-day PBMC culture with coronavirus spike peptide pools or control peptides (ViraFEST assay). Those CD4+ T cells from the unexposed donor predate the COVID-19 pandemic (2011-2018). The length of the CDR3 is 16 residues. CDR1 is MNHEY, CDR2 SMNVEV, per germline (reference sequence). Trimming pared 7 bases from V and 9 bases from J, leaving 27 bases between. Sequence data for DNA of cultured CD4+ T cells were generated by the Oncomine TCR Beta short-read assay. Each CDR3 protein gets one entry after TCRdb re-called the PCR reads with MiXCR. This table has roughly 6,600 distinct CDR3 sequences, about two fifths appearing once.

What was sequenced was CD4+ T cells from blood, cultured in vitro. The chain combines TRBV27 with TRBJ1-2; D is perhaps TRBD1 (6 bases). This TCR derives from a human donor in good health. The CDR3 nucleotides read TGTGCCAGCACGGCGGGGACCGAGGGGGTGGTAAGAAGCTACACCTTC. Translation gives CASTAGTEGVVRSYTF.